This is a list of T cell receptor beta chains from one sample in a study of T cells after yellow fever vaccination. MiXCR was run by TCRdb on the 5' RACE reads, yielding one entry per CDR3 protein. The data contain approximately 550,000 distinct CDR3 sequences, less than 20% of them singletons. This specimen was PBMCs, taken 15 days after the yellow fever booster vaccination. All receptors come from a man aged 30 to 39 who received the YFV17D yellow fever vaccine. Both conserved end residues are part of each CDR3. D genes are given only for firm matches. Clone size, where shown, is once, few, many, or a class for clones that have expanded.

v_call	clone_size	j_call	d_call	cdr3_aa	cdr3_nt
TRBV4-3	NA	TRBJ2-5	NA	CASSQDAGGRETQYF	TGCGCCAGCAGCCAAGATGCAGGGGGGAGGGAGACCCAGTACTTC
TRBV20-1	many	TRBJ1-5	NA	CSAREARGQPQHF	TGCAGTGCTAGAGAGGCGAGGGGTCAGCCCCAGCATTTT
TRBV29-1	NA	TRBJ2-5	NA	CSGTEWETQYF	TGCAGCGGCACTGAATGGGAGACCCAGTACTTC
TRBV10-3	few	TRBJ2-7	NA	CAISGQEGTYEQYF	TGTGCCATCAGTGGTCAGGAAGGGACCTACGAGCAGTACTTC
TRBV5-1	NA	TRBJ2-1	TRBD2	CASSLAAGGTSGRNEQFF	TGCGCCAGCAGCTTGGCCGCTGGCGGGACTAGCGGGAGGAATGAGCAGTTCTTC
TRBV9	NA	TRBJ1-1	NA	CASSVASGENTEAFF	TGTGCCAGCAGCGTAGCCTCAGGGGAAAACACTGAAGCTTTCTTT
TRBV4-3	NA	TRBJ1-2	NA	CASSQDRGKSYGYTF	TGCGCCAGCAGCCAAGATAGAGGGAAGAGCTATGGCTACACCTTC
TRBV5-1	once	TRBJ2-2	NA	CASSLLARANTGKLFF	TGCGCCAGCAGCTTGCTCGCGCGAGCGAACACCGGGAAGCTGTTTTTT
TRBV12-3/TRBV12-4	many	TRBJ2-2	NA	CASSLGGRFGELFF	TGTGCCAGCAGTTTGGGGGGGCGCTTCGGGGAGCTGTTTTTT
TRBV10-2	few	TRBJ2-7	TRBD1	CASSDGTVNF	TGCGCCAGCAGTGATGGGACAGTAAACTTC
TRBV7-9	NA	TRBJ2-7	NA	CASSLVGQGTGEQYF	TGTGCCAGCAGCTTAGTCGGCCAGGGGACGGGCGAGCAGTACTTC
TRBV2	few	TRBJ2-5	NA	CASSESEGAGETQYF	TGTGCCAGCAGTGAATCGGAGGGGGCTGGTGAGACCCAGTACTTC
TRBV7-8	NA	TRBJ2-3	TRBD2	CASSFSGAARYTQYF	TGTGCCAGCAGCTTTAGCGGGGCAGCACGATATACGCAGTATTTT
TRBV5-1	NA	TRBJ1-1	NA	CASSLLGGVTEAFF	TGCGCCAGCAGCTTGCTCGGGGGCGTCACTGAAGCTTTCTTT
TRBV6-2/TRBV6-3	NA	TRBJ2-1	NA	CASRQTSSWFF	TGTGCCAGCAGGCAAACTAGTAGTTGGTTCTTC
TRBV27	NA	TRBJ1-2	TRBD1	CASSSLEGAYGYTF	TGTGCCAGCAGTTCCCTGGAGGGGGCCTATGGCTACACCTTC
TRBV20-1	NA	TRBJ2-2	TRBD2	CSAPKGGSTGELFF	TGCAGTGCCCCTAAGGGCGGGAGCACCGGGGAGCTGTTTTTT
TRBV10-3	many	TRBJ2-7	TRBD2	CAISESTSGYEQYF	TGTGCCATCAGTGAGTCAACTAGCGGCTACGAGCAGTACTTC
TRBV20-1	NA	TRBJ1-1	NA	CSASGAGANTEAFF	TGCAGTGCTAGCGGGGCAGGGGCGAACACTGAAGCTTTCTTT
TRBV12-3/TRBV12-4	few	TRBJ2-7	NA	CASSLAPQPPYEQYF	TGTGCCAGCAGTTTAGCGCCTCAGCCACCCTACGAGCAGTACTTC